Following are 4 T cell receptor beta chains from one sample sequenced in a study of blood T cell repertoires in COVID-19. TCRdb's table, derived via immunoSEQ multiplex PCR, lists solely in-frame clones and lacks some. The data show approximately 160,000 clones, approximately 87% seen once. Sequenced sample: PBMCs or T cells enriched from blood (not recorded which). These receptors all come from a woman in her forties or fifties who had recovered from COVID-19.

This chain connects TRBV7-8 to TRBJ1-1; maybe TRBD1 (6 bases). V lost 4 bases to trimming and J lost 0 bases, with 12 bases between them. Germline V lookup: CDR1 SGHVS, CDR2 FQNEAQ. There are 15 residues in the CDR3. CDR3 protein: CASSSRDNMNTEAFF. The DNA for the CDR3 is TGTGCCAGCAGCTCTAGGGACAACATGAACACTGAAGCTTTCTTT.

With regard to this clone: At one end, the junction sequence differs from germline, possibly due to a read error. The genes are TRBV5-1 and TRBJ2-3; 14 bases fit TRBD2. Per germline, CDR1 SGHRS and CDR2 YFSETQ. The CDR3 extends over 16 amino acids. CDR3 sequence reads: CASSPGTSGSIDTQYF. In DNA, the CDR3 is TGCGCCAGCAGCCCGGGGACTAGCGGGAGCATAGATACGCAGTATTTT.

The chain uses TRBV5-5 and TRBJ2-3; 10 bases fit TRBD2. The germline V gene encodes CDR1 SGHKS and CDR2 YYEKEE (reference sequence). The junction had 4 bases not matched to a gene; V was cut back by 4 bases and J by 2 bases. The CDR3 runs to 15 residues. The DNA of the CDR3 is TGTGCCAGCAGCCATAGCGGGGGGCACACAGATACGCAGTATTTT. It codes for CASSHSGGHTDTQYF.

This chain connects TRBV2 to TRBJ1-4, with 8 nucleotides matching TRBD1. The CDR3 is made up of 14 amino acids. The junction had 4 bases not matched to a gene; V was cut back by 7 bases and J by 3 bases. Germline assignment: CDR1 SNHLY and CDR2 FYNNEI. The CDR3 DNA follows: TGTGCCAGCAACCGGGACAGGTCTAATGAAAAACTGTTTTTT. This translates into CASNRDRSNEKLFF.